This T cell receptor (beta chain) was sequenced for a study of blood T cell repertoires in COVID-19. As for the study in general: Sites across the United States, Italy and Spain contributed samples from acute and convalescent COVID-19. From T cells, B-cell-depleted T cells, or PBMCs came the material, which was cDNA or gDNA.

All enrollees were about 18 to 90 years old and from under 25 US areas. CDR1 is MNHEY and CDR2 is SMNVEV in the germline V gene (reference sequence). After removal of 5 bases from V and 0 bases from J, the junction contained 22 bases not matched to a gene. The CDR3 loop spans 22 amino acids. In the authors' methods: Amplification from reference gene primers served as the basis for estimated nucleated cell counts. Profiled with immunoSEQ multiplex PCR; TCRdb holds only in-frame clones, not every one. V, J and clone size are taken as reported in that table, and D and trimming were inferred from the DNA itself. This repertoire shows about 180,000 clones, roughly 83% found once; its top ten account for about 9.7%.

The sample consisted of PBMCs or T cells enriched from blood (not recorded which). This sequence was found in a woman aged 25 to 45 who had recovered from COVID-19. J is TRBJ2-1 and V is TRBV27; 10 bases are shared with TRBD2. This CDR3 reads CASSRDRNRRLAGPRSYNEQFF. The CDR3 coding sequence is TGTGCCAGCAGTCGGGACAGGAACAGAAGACTAGCGGGTCCCCGCTCCTACAATGAGCAGTTCTTC.